The subject of this entry is one T cell receptor beta chain. The CDR3 consists of 16 residues. Germline V CDR1 and CDR2: SGHRS, YFSETQ. V gave up 0 bases and J gave up 6 bases, with 15 bases separating them. This entry comes from a study of blood T cells in healthy people across ages. For the second PCR, which ran for about 6 to 11 cycles, a sample-barcoded 5' primer and a J-beta primer mix were used. Through a template-switch adaptor with 12 random nucleotides, each cDNA molecule received a tag. TCRdb itself ran the 5' RACE reads through MiXCR, one entry per CDR3 protein. This table holds 750,000 to 950,000 distinct CDR3 sequences, about 27% found once. The individuals who served as donors were healthy Caucasians living in Russia, aged roughly 6 to 95. The data also belong to a second study, concerning T cells of mothers and their children. That study adds: The output of TCR recombination is shaped by thymic selection similarly in related and unrelated pairs. The authors detected no persistent microchimeric T cell clones.

The sample consisted of blood. This rearrangement joins TRBV5-1 to TRBJ2-2; maybe TRBD1 (5 bases). The origin of this receptor is a woman between 35 and 50 years old in good health. The CDR3 loop is CASSLVGQTDPGELFF. The CDR3 DNA follows: TGCGCCAGCAGCTTGGTCGGACAAACGGACCCCGGGGAGCTGTTTTTT.